This entry describes one T cell receptor (beta chain). Its specificity is not known. This record belongs to a study of CD8 T cells in ankylosing spondylitis. V was pared by 0 bases and J by 7 bases, with 9 bases of the junction left unmatched. Germline loops: CDR1 ENHRY, CDR2 SYGVKD. The CDR3 contains 17 residues. Quantitative 5'-RACE was performed with molecular barcodes, and it yielded the TCR beta libraries. TCRdb ran MiXCR on the 5' RACE reads and lists one entry per CDR3 protein. This sample carries 390,000 or so distinct CDR3 sequences, about a fifth of them seen once, and the ten largest clones take approximately 15%. Study outcomes and limitations: Disease-linked clones were found to be CD8+ and relatively rare in peripheral blood. Within ankylosing spondylitis blood, a TCR beta motif made up of under 10 highly homologous variants appeared to be characteristic. As reported, disease-linked clones showed significant enrichment in matched ankylosing spondylitis synovial fluid. Both synovial fluid and blood in reactive arthritis had previously been reported to carry some motif variants.

Sequencing input: blood, either unsorted or a sorted T cell fraction (not recorded which). The rearrangement joins TRBV10-3 to TRBJ2-1; 10 bases map to TRBD2. The TCR was taken from a male donor with ankylosing spondylitis. The CDR3 loop is CAISESYPSGSTNEQFF. The CDR3, as DNA: TGTGCCATCAGTGAGTCGTACCCTAGCGGGAGTACGAATGAGCAGTTCTTC.